These 32 T cell receptor beta chains share one sample of origin, sequenced in a study of blood T cell repertoires in COVID-19. Clones were read by immunoSEQ multiplex PCR, and TCRdb kept only the in-frame ones, dropping some. The sample consists of 260,000 or so clones, 88% of them appearing once. Sequencing was performed on peripheral blood. The receptors originated from a man aged 18 to 30 with active or convalescent COVID-19.

This sequence joins TRBV4-3 and TRBJ1-6; 7 bases are a match to TRBD1. The CDR3 spans 12 residues. Trimming cost V 3 bases and J 14 bases; bases outside gene matches: 4. Germline loops: CDR1 LGHNA, CDR2 YSLEER. The CDR3 nucleotides are TGCGCCAGCAGCCAGACCGGGACAGCCCTCCACTTT. Its protein product is CASSQTGTALHF.

The V and J genes are TRBV11-2 and TRBJ2-1, with TRBD1 matching over 12 bases. This CDR3 is 16 amino acids long. The ends lost 5 bases at V and 7 bases at J; junction bases unmatched: 9. CDR1 and CDR2 (germline): SGHAT, FQNNGV. CDR3 DNA sequence: TGTGCCAGCAGCACTAATTGGGACAGGGGGCTTAATGAGCAGTTCTTC. This encodes CASSTNWDRGLNEQFF. Combining the CDR3 with reference TRBV11-2 and TRBJ2-1 gives the whole variable domain EAGVAQSPRYKIIEKRQSVAFWCNPISGHATLYWYQQILGQGPKLLIQFQNNGVVDDSQLPKDRFSAERLKGVDSTLKIQPAKLEDSAVYLCASSTNWDRGLNEQFFGPGTRLTVL.

The chain uses TRBV7-3 and TRBJ2-7; 8 bases are a match to TRBD1. The CDR3 spans 15 residues. Germline assignment: CDR1 SGHTA and CDR2 FQGTGA. J lost 5 bases, V lost 4 bases, and 10 bases had no gene match. The CDR3 DNA is TGTGCCAGCAGCTCGTCCCGGGACAGGTTCGACGAGCAGTACTTC. Residues: CASSSSRDRFDEQYF.

The chain links TRBV15 to TRBJ1-2; 7 nucleotides agree with TRBD1. Per germline, CDR1 LNHNV and CDR2 YYDKDF (reference sequence). The CDR3 totals 14 residues. V trimming: 5 bases; J trimming: 8 bases; junction bases outside the gene matches: 11. CDR3 protein: CATSGDTGDWGYTF. The CDR3 DNA reads TGTGCCACCAGCGGGGATACAGGGGATTGGGGCTACACCTTC.

The rearrangement uses TRBV5-6 and TRBJ1-6, with 7 bases fitting TRBD1. With 0 bases clipped from V and 7 bases from J, the junction kept 4 bases outside the gene matches. The CDR3 sequence is 15 residues long. CDR1 SGHDT and CDR2 YYEEEE come from the germline V gene. The CDR3 region is CASSLGQGMNSPLHF. The CDR3 region has the DNA TGTGCCAGCAGCTTGGGACAGGGTATGAATTCACCCCTCCACTTT.

The chain uses TRBV10-2 and TRBJ1-1, with D possibly TRBD1 on 6 matching bases. This CDR3 has 15 amino acids. V gave up 6 bases and J gave up 2 bases, with 16 bases separating them. CDR1 and CDR2 (germline): WSHSY, SAAADI. In DNA form, the CDR3 reads TGCGCCAGCAGGGGGGGCCGGGGGGCAAACACTGAAGCTTTCTTT. Amino acid sequence: CASRGGRGANTEAFF.

V gene TRBV5-1 combines with J gene TRBJ1-1; D unresolved. Germline CDR1 SGHRS, CDR2 YFSETQ. Trimming removed 2 bases at V and 5 bases at J, with 10 bases between. The CDR3 has 13 residues. CDR3 residues: CASSFQEVTEAFF. CDR3 coding DNA: TGCGCCAGCAGCTTCCAGGAAGTAACTGAAGCTTTCTTT.

This clone was seen only a few times. The chain couples TRBV2 to TRBJ1-2, with 8 bases that match TRBD1. After removal of 0 bases from V and 0 bases from J, the junction contained 6 bases not matched to a gene. The germline V gene has CDR1 SNHLY and CDR2 FYNNEI. CDR3 length: 17 residues. The CDR3 coding sequence is TGTGCCAGCAGTGAAGCGGGGACAGGAGCCCCTAACTATGGCTACACCTTC. Protein sequence: CASSEAGTGAPNYGYTF.

V gene TRBV10-2 combines with J gene TRBJ1-3; D gene unclear. Germline CDR1 WSHSY, CDR2 SAAADI. With 4 bases removed from V and 0 bases from J, the gap between germline ends came to 4 bases. The CDR3 length is 13 residues. CDR3 sequence: CASSARSGNTIYF. CDR3 in DNA: TGCGCCAGCAGTGCCCGCTCTGGAAACACCATATATTTT.

This chain uses TRBV10-3 with TRBJ1-5, with 12 nucleotides matching TRBD1. With V trimmed by 10 bases and J by 6 bases, 4 bases remained unmatched. The CDR3 spans 13 residues. CDR1 ENHRY and CDR2 SYGVKD come from the germline V gene. The CDR3 is CATRDRGLQPQHF. CDR3 DNA sequence: TGTGCCACCCGGGACAGGGGGCTTCAGCCCCAGCATTTT.

The chain employs TRBV7-2 and TRBJ1-1; TRBD1 might be the D (5 bases). The CDR3 loop spans 17 amino acids. With 0 bases removed from V and 0 bases from J, the gap between germline ends came to 14 bases. The germline V gene has CDR1 SGHTA and CDR2 FQGNSA. CDR3 coding DNA: TGTGCCAGCAGCTTAGCGGTACAGGCCGTTTTGAACACTGAAGCTTTCTTT. It translates to CASSLAVQAVLNTEAFF. The whole variable domain, remainder taken from reference TRBV7-2 and TRBJ1-1, is GAGVSQSPSNKVTEKGKDVELRCDPISGHTALYWYRQSLGQGLEFLIYFQGNSAPDKSGLPSDRFSAERTGGSVSTLTIQRTQQEDSAVYLCASSLAVQAVLNTEAFFGQGTRLTVV.

The CDR3 nucleotides read TGTGCCAGTGGGCCCGCGGGGGGGGCCGGCTACGAGCAGTACTTC. Amino acid sequence: CASGPAGGAGYEQYF. This sequence joins TRBV19 and TRBJ2-7, with 9 positions matching TRBD2. The CDR3 sequence is 15 residues long. Germline V CDR1 and CDR2: LNHDA, SQIVND (reference sequence). V gave up 8 bases and J gave up 3 bases; unmatched junction bases: 11.

The chain combines TRBV9 with TRBJ2-2, with 7 bases aligning to TRBD2. CDR1 is SGDLS, CDR2 YYNGEE, per germline. This CDR3 has 15 residues. J lost 1 base, V lost 0 bases, and 0 bases had no gene match. Here the CDR3 reads CASSVGGRNTGELFF. CDR3 DNA sequence: TGTGCCAGCAGCGTAGGCGGGAGGAACACCGGGGAGCTGTTTTTT. The variable domain in full, completed from reference TRBV9 and TRBJ2-2, reads DSGVTQTPKHLITATGQRVTLRCSPRSGDLSVYWYQQSLDQGLQFLIQYYNGEERAKGNILERFSAQQFPDLHSELNLSSLELGDSALYFCASSVGGRNTGELFFGEGSRLTVL.

The V and J genes are TRBV11-3 and TRBJ2-2; 7 nucleotides line up with TRBD1. The CDR3 sequence is 14 residues long. The germline CDR1 and CDR2 sequences are SGHNT and YENEEA. The junction had 5 bases not matched to a gene; V was cut back by 5 bases and J by 5 bases. The CDR3 bases are TGTGCCAGCAGCCGGACAGGACTTACCGGGGAGCTGTTTTTT. Its translation: CASSRTGLTGELFF.

The V and J genes are TRBV4-3 and TRBJ1-3; TRBD1 agrees at 9 bases. Trimming at V came to 5 bases and at J to 0 bases, leaving 8 bases not matched to a gene. CDR1 is LGHNA, CDR2 YSLEER, per germline. This CDR3 comprises 17 residues. DNA for the CDR3: TGCGCCAGCAGCTATGGACAGGGGTCCTTCTCTGGAAACACCATATATTTT. It yields the protein CASSYGQGSFSGNTIYF.

The chain uses TRBV5-1 and TRBJ2-3; D not resolved. The CDR3 sequence is 15 residues long. CDR1 and CDR2 from the germline V gene are SGHRS and YFSETQ. Trimming took off 1 base at V and 2 bases at J, with 11 bases between the two ends. The CDR3 loop reads CASSLLQLFTDTQYF. CDR3 sequence (DNA): TGCGCCAGCAGCTTGTTACAGCTCTTCACAGATACGCAGTATTTT.

The chain recombines TRBV11-2 with TRBJ2-6; D possibly corresponds to TRBD1 (5 bases). Germline CDR1 is SGHAT and CDR2 is FQNNGV. Trimming left V 6 bases short and J 0 bases short, with 15 bases between. This CDR3 has 17 amino acids. CDR3 sequence (DNA): TGTGCCAGCAGTACAGGACGGAAAAGCTCTGGGGCCAACGTCCTGACTTTC. Its protein is CASSTGRKSSGANVLTF. Full variable domain (remainder filled in from reference TRBV11-2 and TRBJ2-6): EAGVAQSPRYKIIEKRQSVAFWCNPISGHATLYWYQQILGQGPKLLIQFQNNGVVDDSQLPKDRFSAERLKGVDSTLKIQPAKLEDSAVYLCASSTGRKSSGANVLTFGAGSRLTVL.

The chain links TRBV7-2 to TRBJ1-1; 7 bases are a match to TRBD1. The CDR3 loop spans 14 amino acids. V shed 5 bases and J 2 bases; nucleotides not matched to a gene: 5. The germline gives CDR1 SGHTA, CDR2 FQGNSA. CDR3 nucleotides: TGTGCCAGCAGCGTACAGGGGTTTAACACTGAAGCTTTCTTT. This gives the protein CASSVQGFNTEAFF.

The chain couples TRBV6-1 to TRBJ1-2; tentative D call: TRBD1 (5 bases). V was clipped by 2 bases and J by 3 bases, with 7 bases between them. The CDR3 covers 13 residues. Germline V gives CDR1 MNHNS, CDR2 SASEGT. In nucleotides, the CDR3 is TGTGCCAGCAGTGAAAGGGGTGACTATGGCTACACCTTC. Protein: CASSERGDYGYTF.

The chain links TRBV18 to TRBJ2-3; a possible D gene is TRBD1 (6 bases). The CDR3 runs 14 residues. V gave up 0 bases and J gave up 6 bases, with 10 bases separating them. Germline V CDR1 and CDR2: KGHSH, LQKENI. The CDR3 sequence is CASSPPNRADTQYF. Here the CDR3 DNA reads TGTGCCAGCTCACCACCTAACAGGGCGGATACGCAGTATTTT.

The DNA for the CDR3 is TGTGCCAGCAGCGTCGGGACTACTAGCACAGATACGCAGTATTTT. Its translation: CASSVGTTSTDTQYF. The V call is TRBV7-6, the J call TRBJ2-3; TRBD2 aligns across 7 bases. In germline, CDR1 is SGHVS, CDR2 FNYEAQ. Trimming at V came to 5 bases and at J to 0 bases, leaving 5 bases not matched to a gene. The CDR3 has 15 residues. The full variable domain, its missing parts supplied by reference TRBV7-6 and TRBJ2-3, is GAGVSQSPRYKVTKRGQDVALRCDPISGHVSLYWYRQALGQGPEFLTYFNYEAQQDKSGLPNDRFSAERPEGSISTLTIQRTEQRDSAMYRCASSVGTTSTDTQYFGPGTRLTVL.

Comments on this clone: Distinct nucleotide sequences in the sample also encode this CDR3. The V gene is TRBV9, the J gene TRBJ1-1, with D perhaps TRBD1 (5 bases). The V gene lost 2 bases and the J gene lost 3 bases, with 8 bases spanning the gap. The CDR3 is 13 residues long. Germline assignment: CDR1 SGDLS and CDR2 YYNGEE. In DNA, the CDR3 is TGTGCCAGCAGCGTCGGGGGTGACACTGAAGCTTTCTTT. This translates into CASSVGGDTEAFF.

The CDR3 DNA follows: TGTGCCAGCAGTGACCGGGACAGGGGGCTTGAGACCCAGTACTTC. Encoded protein: CASSDRDRGLETQYF. V is TRBV27 and J is TRBJ2-5; TRBD1 agrees at 12 bases. V was pared by 5 bases and J by 5 bases, with 6 bases of the junction left unmatched. CDR1 and CDR2 (germline): MNHEY, SMNVEV (reference sequence). The CDR3 is 15 amino acids.

This chain joins TRBV5-5 and TRBJ2-1, with 11 nucleotides matching TRBD2. J lost 4 bases, V lost 0 bases, and 9 bases had no gene match. CDR1 and CDR2 (germline): SGHKS, YYEKEE (reference sequence). The CDR3 covers 18 residues. The CDR3 bases are TGTGCCAGCAGCTTGGATCTAGCGGGGGGCCGCTTTTACAATGAGCAGTTCTTC. Translating gives CASSLDLAGGRFYNEQFF.

The chain carries TRBV5-6 and TRBJ2-5, with 9 bases lining up with TRBD2. The J segment lost 5 bases and the V segment lost 4 bases, leaving 6 bases of the junction unmatched. The length of the CDR3 is 14 residues. The V gene's germline CDR1 is SGHDT and CDR2 YYEEEE. CDR3 amino acids: CASSTGLAVETQYF. CDR3 DNA: TGTGCCAGCAGCACGGGACTAGCAGTCGAGACCCAGTACTTC.

V is TRBV5-6 and J is TRBJ1-1; D is uncertain. The length of the CDR3 is 11 residues. Germline-derived CDR1 and CDR2 are SGHDT and YYEEEE. Trimming took off 4 bases at V and 11 bases at J, with 12 bases between the two ends. Here the CDR3 reads CASSGNSGAFF. The CDR3 nucleotides read TGTGCCAGCAGCGGCAACTCGGGGGCTTTCTTT.

The chain carries TRBV5-6 and TRBJ1-1; the D is unclear. The germline V gene has CDR1 SGHDT and CDR2 YYEEEE. This CDR3 region has 15 residues. V lost 4 bases, J lost 1 base, and 14 bases lay in between. The CDR3: CASSHFSSGNTEAFF. CDR3 nucleotides: TGTGCCAGCAGCCACTTTTCCTCAGGGAACACTGAAGCTTTCTTT.

The rearrangement joins TRBV7-6 to TRBJ1-4; 9 bases map to TRBD1. CDR3 length: 16 residues. Trimming took 1 base from V and 7 from J; bases not matched to a gene: 7. CDR1 is SGHVS, CDR2 FNYEAQ, per germline. The chain's CDR3 is CASSLERTGVFEKLFF. The CDR3 DNA reads TGTGCCAGCAGCTTAGAGCGGACAGGGGTTTTTGAAAAACTGTTTTTT.

The V call is TRBV7-9, the J call TRBJ2-5; perhaps TRBD2 as D (5 bases). The germline CDR1 and CDR2 sequences are SEHNR and FQNEAQ (reference sequence). Deletions cut 1 base from V and 5 bases from J, with 11 bases between. The CDR3 consists of 14 residues. The DNA for the CDR3 is TGTGCCAGCAGCTTAGGGGGATCGGGGGAGACCCAGTACTTC. This translates into CASSLGGSGETQYF.

The gene calls are TRBV19 and TRBJ2-7; D perhaps matches TRBD2 (6 bases). Germline V gives CDR1 LNHDA, CDR2 SQIVND (reference sequence). The CDR3 is 16 amino acids. The V end was cut by 4 bases, the J end by 0 bases, with 16 bases between. The CDR3 nucleotides are TGTGCCAGTAGTACGCCACGGGGGTTCAGCTCCTACGAGCAGTACTTC. Protein sequence: CASSTPRGFSSYEQYF.

This clone was observed a handful of times. J is TRBJ1-4 and V is TRBV10-3; 7 nucleotides align to TRBD1. In germline, CDR1 is ENHRY, CDR2 SYGVKD. The CDR3 is made up of 15 amino acids. V was clipped by 4 bases and J by 0 bases; unmatched bases: 2. The CDR3: CAISVGTATNEKLFF. The CDR3 DNA reads TGTGCCATCAGTGTTGGGACAGCAACTAATGAAAAACTGTTTTTT.

This clone was counted between two and nine times. This rearrangement joins TRBV6-4 to TRBJ2-3; D may be TRBD1 (5 bases). Germline values: CDR1 MRHNA, CDR2 SNTAGT. This CDR3 comprises 14 residues. V lost 3 bases and J lost 4, with 11 bases in between. CDR3 loop: CASSEAGSADTQYF. Written as DNA, the CDR3 is TGTGCCAGCAGTGAAGCAGGGTCTGCAGATACGCAGTATTTT.